This is a list of T cell receptor beta chains from one sample in a study of post-analysis software for immune sequencing data. TCRdb called the PCR reads again in MiXCR, with one record for every CDR3 protein. This sample has hundreds of thousands of distinct CDR3 sequences, with 25% to 30% found just once. Material: blood. Receptors were obtained from a girl aged 10-17 years with multiple sclerosis. Both conserved end residues are trimmed from each CDR3. Each record gives: J gene, V gene, CDR3 protein.

TRBJ1-2 TRBV27 ASSLSAPPGSYGYT
TRBJ2-2 TRBV5-1 ASQAWWRPGTGELF
TRBJ2-3 TRBV7-9 ASSLLLDGNTDTQY
TRBJ2-5 TRBV7-6 ASSPTFRETQY
TRBJ2-1 TRBV4-3 ASSQDPGGPYNEQF
TRBJ2-5 TRBV29-1 SVRALATQY
TRBJ2-1 TRBV9 ASSVDSLGYNEQF
TRBJ2-5 TRBV7-2 ASSVSAGGQGQETQY
TRBJ1-2 TRBV3-1 ASSQQLSYGYT
TRBJ1-2 TRBV7-9 ASSLGRGSGYT
TRBJ2-7 TRBV7-2 ASSSLGALRSYEQY
TRBJ1-1 TRBV7-9 ASSLAVGAGGIREAF
TRBJ1-2 TRBV28 ASSTSNYGYT
TRBJ2-3 TRBV7-9 ASSFYDTQY
TRBJ2-6 TRBV20-1 SARGTARSGANVLT
TRBJ2-3 TRBV29-1 SVEVPGTPGTSQY
TRBJ2-3 TRBV20-1 SAVLVADTQY
TRBJ2-7 TRBV5-4 ASSPETASYEQY
TRBJ2-1 TRBV20-1 SASLAGTLSHNEQF
TRBJ2-1 TRBV4-3 ASSQDRVTYNEQF
TRBJ2-1 TRBV20-1 SAKDSTRSPNEQF
TRBJ1-6 TRBV4-1 ASSQAEYRGRGSPLH